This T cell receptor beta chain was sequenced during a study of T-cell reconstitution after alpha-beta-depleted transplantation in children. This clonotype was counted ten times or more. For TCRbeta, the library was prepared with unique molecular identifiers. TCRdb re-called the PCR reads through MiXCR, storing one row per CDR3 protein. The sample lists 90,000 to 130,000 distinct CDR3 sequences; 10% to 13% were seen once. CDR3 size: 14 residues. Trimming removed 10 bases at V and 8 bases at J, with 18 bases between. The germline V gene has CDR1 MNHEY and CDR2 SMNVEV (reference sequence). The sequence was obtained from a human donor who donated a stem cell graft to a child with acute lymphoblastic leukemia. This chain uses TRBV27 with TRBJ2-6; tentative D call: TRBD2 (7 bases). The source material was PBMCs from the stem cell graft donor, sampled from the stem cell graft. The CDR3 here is CATSQWGGPNVLTF. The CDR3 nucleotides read TGTGCCACCAGCCAGTGGGGGGGCCCCAACGTCCTGACTTTC.